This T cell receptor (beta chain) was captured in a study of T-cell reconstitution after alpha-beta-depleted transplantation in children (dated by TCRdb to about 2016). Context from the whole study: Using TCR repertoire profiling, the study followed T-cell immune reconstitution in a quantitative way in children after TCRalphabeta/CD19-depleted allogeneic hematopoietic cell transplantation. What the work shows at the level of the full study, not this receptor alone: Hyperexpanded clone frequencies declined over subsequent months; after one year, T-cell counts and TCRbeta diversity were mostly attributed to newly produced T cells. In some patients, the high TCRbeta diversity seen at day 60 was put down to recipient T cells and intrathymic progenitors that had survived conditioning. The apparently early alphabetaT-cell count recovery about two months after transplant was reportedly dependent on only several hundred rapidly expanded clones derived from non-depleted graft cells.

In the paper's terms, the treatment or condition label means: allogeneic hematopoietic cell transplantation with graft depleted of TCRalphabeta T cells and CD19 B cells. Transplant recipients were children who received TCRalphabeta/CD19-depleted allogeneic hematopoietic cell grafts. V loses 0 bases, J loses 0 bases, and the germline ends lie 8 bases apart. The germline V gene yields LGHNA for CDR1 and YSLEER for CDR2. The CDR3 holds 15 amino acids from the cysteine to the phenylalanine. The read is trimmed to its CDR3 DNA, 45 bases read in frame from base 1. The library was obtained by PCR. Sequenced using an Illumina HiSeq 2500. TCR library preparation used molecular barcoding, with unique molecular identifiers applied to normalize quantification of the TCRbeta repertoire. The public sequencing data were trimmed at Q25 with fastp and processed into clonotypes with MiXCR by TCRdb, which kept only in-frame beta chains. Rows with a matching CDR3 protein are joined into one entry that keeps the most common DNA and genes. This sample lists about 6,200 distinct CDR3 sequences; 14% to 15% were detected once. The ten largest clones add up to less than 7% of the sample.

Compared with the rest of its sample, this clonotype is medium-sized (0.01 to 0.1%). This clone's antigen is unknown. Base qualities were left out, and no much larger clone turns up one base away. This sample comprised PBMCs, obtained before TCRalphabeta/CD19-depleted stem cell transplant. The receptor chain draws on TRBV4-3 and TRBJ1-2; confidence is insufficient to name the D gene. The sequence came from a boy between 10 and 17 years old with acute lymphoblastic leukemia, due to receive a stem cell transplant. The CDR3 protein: CASSQERPSNYGYTF. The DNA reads TGCGCCAGCAGCCAAGAACGCCCATCTAACTATGGCTACACCTTC.